The sequence of this TCR beta chain was determined in a study of T cell repertoires in cytomegalovirus infection. Study overall: Alongside well-studied HLA-B-restricted CMV epitopes, recently identified HLA-C-restricted CMV epitopes were also used. CMV infection plus the matching HLA type was flagged by public TCR beta signatures. Findings and caveats of the study: It was HLA-C-restricted CMV-specific TCR beta clonotypes that dominated the response ex vivo.

TCRdb used MiXCR to reprocess the reads, holding one entry per CDR3 protein. Among fewer than 1,000,000 distinct CDR3 sequences listed, approximately 33% were seen once. The CDR3 sequence is 15 residues long. Germline assignment: CDR1 LGHNA and CDR2 YSLEER. V lost 5 bases and J lost 2, with 13 bases in between. This clonotype was detected only a few times. Antigen specificity is unknown. This TCR came from a human donor in good health (CMV status not recorded). Some clones in this sample may be carry-over from other donors' samples. The rearrangement joins TRBV4-3 to TRBJ2-1, with D possibly TRBD1 on 6 matching bases. Here the sequenced sample was cultured CD8+ T cells from PBMCs, taken from culture after CMV antigen stimulation. CDR3 residues: CASSARQDAYNEQFF. The CDR3 nucleotides read TGCGCCAGCAGCGCCAGACAGGACGCCTACAATGAGCAGTTCTTC.